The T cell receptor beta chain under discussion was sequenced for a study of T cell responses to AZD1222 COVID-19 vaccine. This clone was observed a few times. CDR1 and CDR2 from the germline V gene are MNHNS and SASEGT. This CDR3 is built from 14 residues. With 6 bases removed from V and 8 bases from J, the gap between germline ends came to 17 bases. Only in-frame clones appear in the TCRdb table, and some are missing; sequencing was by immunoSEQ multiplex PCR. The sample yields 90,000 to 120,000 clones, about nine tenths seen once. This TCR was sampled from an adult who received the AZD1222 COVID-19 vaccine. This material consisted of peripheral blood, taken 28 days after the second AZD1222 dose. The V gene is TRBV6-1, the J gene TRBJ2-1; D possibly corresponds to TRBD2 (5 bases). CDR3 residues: CASSQDGEGHEQFF. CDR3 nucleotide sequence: TGTGCCAGCAGCCAGGACGGCGAGGGCCATGAGCAGTTCTTC.